This T cell receptor (beta chain) derives from a study of blood T cells in healthy people across ages. Study-wide points: Long-lived donors exceeded aged donors in naive CD4+ cells and diversity.

Drawing of peripheral blood yielded 7.5 to 10 milliliters from each donor. Isolation per sample recovered at least 6 million PBMCs. Trimming removed 7 bases from V and 1 base from J, with 20 bases in between. CDR1 is LNHDA, CDR2 SQIVND, per germline (reference sequence). The CDR3 runs 17 residues. Then a second PCR, running about 6 to 12 cycles, was carried out with a sample-barcoded 5' primer and a J-beta primer mix. A tag from a template-switch adaptor with 12 random nucleotides marked each cDNA molecule. TCRdb re-analysed the 5' RACE reads in MiXCR, keeping a single row per CDR3 protein. The sample shows about 970,000 distinct CDR3 sequences, roughly 51% of them seen only once. A note on this clonotype: Its antigen is not known.

The TCR comes from a woman in her sixties or seventies in good health. The chain carries TRBV19 and TRBJ1-5, with D tentatively TRBD1 (6 bases). Sequencing used blood. CDR3 DNA: TGTGCCAGTATGGACCTAAGGGACATTTTGAGCAATCAGCCCCAGCATTTT. It translates to CASMDLRDILSNQPQHF.